This T cell receptor beta chain was sequenced during a study of tumor-infiltrating lymphocytes in primary liver carcinoma. Study background: The patients, men and women alike, were aged 30 to 69 years.

Germline DNA was also extracted, and blood RNA was taken from unsorted whole blood. Making TCR beta cDNA involved approximately 510 ng total RNA and a constant-region primer. For TCR beta, libraries were produced by three nested multiplex PCR rounds using slightly modified ARM-PCR. Each of the first two PCR rounds ran about 9 cycles with TRBV1-TRBV30 forward and C-beta reverse primers. MiXCR, applied by TCRdb to the multiplex PCR reads, yields one record per CDR3 protein. In the table there are about 200,000 distinct CDR3 sequences, about 61% of which are singletons. CDR3 length: 12 amino acids. Germline V gives CDR1 SQVTM, CDR2 ANQGSEA. V lost 5 bases to trimming and J lost 11 bases, with 19 bases between them. This clonotype was detected many times.

This sequence originates from a woman in her fifties or sixties with primary liver carcinoma and hepatitis B virus infection. The V gene is TRBV29-1, the J gene TRBJ2-7; tentatively, D is TRBD1 or TRBD2 (5 bases each). The material sequenced was peripheral blood. The CDR3 sequence: CSVQIYLRGEYF. In nucleotides, the CDR3 is TGCAGCGTTCAAATATACCTACGAGGGGAGTACTTC.